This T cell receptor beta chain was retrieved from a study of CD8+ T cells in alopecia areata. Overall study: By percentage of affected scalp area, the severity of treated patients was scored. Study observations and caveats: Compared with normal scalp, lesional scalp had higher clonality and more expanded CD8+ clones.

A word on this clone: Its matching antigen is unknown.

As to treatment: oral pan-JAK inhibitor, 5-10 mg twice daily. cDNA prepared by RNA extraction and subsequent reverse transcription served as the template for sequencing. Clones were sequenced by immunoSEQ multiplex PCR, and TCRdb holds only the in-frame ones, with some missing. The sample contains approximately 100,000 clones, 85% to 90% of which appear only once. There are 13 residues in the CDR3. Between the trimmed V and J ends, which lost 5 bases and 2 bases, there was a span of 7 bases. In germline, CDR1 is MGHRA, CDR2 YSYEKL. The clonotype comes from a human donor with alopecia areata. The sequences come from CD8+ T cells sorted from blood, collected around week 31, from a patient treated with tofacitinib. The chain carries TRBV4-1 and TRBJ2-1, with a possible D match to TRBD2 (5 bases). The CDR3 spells CASSSGTYNEQFF. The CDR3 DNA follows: TGCGCCAGCAGCTCCGGGACCTACAATGAGCAGTTCTTC.